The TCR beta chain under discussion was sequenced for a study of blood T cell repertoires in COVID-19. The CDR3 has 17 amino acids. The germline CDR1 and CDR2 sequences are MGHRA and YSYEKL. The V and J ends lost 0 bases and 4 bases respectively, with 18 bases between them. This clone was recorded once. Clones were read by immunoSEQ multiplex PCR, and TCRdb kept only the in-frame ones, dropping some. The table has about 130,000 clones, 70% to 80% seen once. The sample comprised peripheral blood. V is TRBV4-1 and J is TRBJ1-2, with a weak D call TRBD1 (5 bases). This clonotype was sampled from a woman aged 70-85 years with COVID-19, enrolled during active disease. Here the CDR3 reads CASSQEPSSGQVYGYTF. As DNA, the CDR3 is TGCGCCAGCAGCCAAGAACCTTCCTCCGGACAAGTCTATGGCTACACCTTC.